Presented here are 18 T cell receptor beta chains from one specimen sequenced in a study of blood T cell repertoires in COVID-19. Sequenced by immunoSEQ multiplex PCR; TCRdb stores in-frame clones only, minus some. Of approximately 320,000 clones in the sample, roughly 89% were seen once. Sequencing was performed on PBMCs or T cells enriched from blood (not recorded which). These receptors were obtained from a woman under 30 who had recovered from COVID-19.

This clone was found once. The gene calls are TRBV19 and TRBJ1-1; no definite D call. The V gene lost 6 bases and the J gene lost 3 bases, with 14 bases spanning the gap. Germline V gene lookup returns CDR1 LNHDA and CDR2 SQIVND (reference sequence). The CDR3 totals 14 residues. As DNA, the CDR3 is TGTGCCAGTAGAATCGGGGATCCGGACACTGAAGCTTTCTTT. This codes for CASRIGDPDTEAFF.

The genes are TRBV7-8 and TRBJ1-1, with D unclear. This CDR3 is built from 15 residues. Trimming took off 4 bases at V and 3 bases at J, with 15 bases between the two ends. CDR1 SGHVS and CDR2 FQNEAQ come from the germline V gene. The CDR3 sequence is CASSSIRAGYTEAFF. Here the CDR3 DNA reads TGTGCCAGCAGCTCCATTCGGGCGGGGTACACTGAAGCTTTCTTT.

The chain joins TRBV7-9 to TRBJ2-2; 8 bases line up with TRBD1. The V gene end was trimmed by 2 bases and the J gene end by 3 bases; junction bases not matched to a gene: 11. The CDR3 loop spans 18 amino acids. Germline V gene sequence: CDR1 SEHNR, CDR2 FQNEAQ (reference sequence). The CDR3 DNA reads TGTGCCAGCAGCTTATCCTCGACAGGGGTAGGAGACACCGGGGAGCTGTTTTTT. This gives the protein CASSLSSTGVGDTGELFF. The variable domain in full, completed from reference TRBV7-9 and TRBJ2-2, reads DTGVSQNPRHKITKRGQNVTFRCDPISEHNRLYWYRQTLGQGPEFLTYFQNEAQLEKSRLLSDRFSAERPKGSFSTLEIQRTEQGDSAMYLCASSLSSTGVGDTGELFFGEGSRLTVL.

The chain combines TRBV29-1 with TRBJ2-3, with D possibly matching TRBD2 (6 bases). Germline lookup yields CDR1 SQVTM and CDR2 ANQGSEA. This CDR3 contains 13 residues. Trimming pared 4 bases from V and 0 bases from J, leaving 8 bases between. The CDR3 loop is CSVGDSSTDTQYF. The CDR3 DNA is TGCAGCGTTGGGGACTCTAGCACAGATACGCAGTATTTT.

The chain uses TRBV4-2 and TRBJ1-1, with D unresolved. V was cut by 0 bases and J by 8 bases, with 10 bases left in between. This CDR3 is built from 13 residues. The germline V gene has CDR1 LGHNA and CDR2 YNFKEQ. CDR3 loop: CASSQDRRREAFF. CDR3 sequence (DNA): TGTGCCAGCAGCCAAGATCGGAGGCGGGAAGCTTTCTTT.

V is TRBV15 and J is TRBJ2-3; 7 bases match TRBD2. The CDR3 totals 14 residues. J lost 6 bases, V lost 1 base, and 4 bases had no gene match. The V gene's germline CDR1 is LNHNV and CDR2 YYDKDF (reference sequence). CDR3 nucleotides: TGTGCCACCAGCAGAGTACCGGGAGGCGATACGCAGTATTTT. This translates into CATSRVPGGDTQYF.

V is TRBV5-1 and J is TRBJ1-5; D not certain. The CDR3 runs 13 residues. In germline, CDR1 is SGHRS, CDR2 YFSETQ. V was shortened by 1 base and J by 4 bases, with 6 bases between the two germline ends. CDR3: CASSLFENQPQHF. The CDR3 DNA is TGCGCCAGCAGCTTGTTTGAGAATCAGCCCCAGCATTTT.

The chain recombines TRBV7-2 with TRBJ2-3, with 9 bases lining up with TRBD2. Losses at the gene ends were 3 bases for V and 1 base for J; bases not matched to a gene: 2. Germline V gene data show CDR1 as SGHTA and CDR2 as FQGNSA. The CDR3 totals 15 residues. The chain's CDR3 is CASSFGGGGTDTQYF. CDR3 bases: TGTGCCAGCAGCTTTGGCGGGGGGGGCACAGATACGCAGTATTTT.

The rearrangement uses TRBV27 and TRBJ1-4; TRBD1 aligns across 8 bases. V shed 4 bases, J shed 5 bases, and the junction held 3 bases outside the gene matches. The germline CDR1 and CDR2 sequences are MNHEY and SMNVEV (reference sequence). This CDR3 has 14 residues. The DNA for the CDR3 is TGTGCCAGCAGTTCGACAGGGGTCAATGAAAAACTGTTTTTT. This translates into CASSSTGVNEKLFF.

The CDR3 reads CASIFSGGNTEAFF. The CDR3 DNA follows: TGTGCCAGCATTTTTTCCGGTGGGAACACTGAAGCTTTCTTT. The chain employs TRBV28 and TRBJ1-1; D is ambiguous. This CDR3 region has 14 residues. V was cut by 7 bases and J by 1 base, with 13 bases left in between. The V gene's germline CDR1 is MDHEN and CDR2 SYDVKM.

The V gene is TRBV7-9, the J gene TRBJ1-2; D unresolved. Per the germline V gene, CDR1 is SEHNR and CDR2 is FQNEAQ (reference sequence). Trimming left V 3 bases short and J 4 bases short, with 12 bases between. This CDR3 comprises 14 residues. This CDR3 is CASSFSGGPYGYTF. The DNA of the CDR3 is TGTGCCAGCAGCTTTTCGGGAGGGCCCTATGGCTACACCTTC. Looking up the rest from reference TRBV7-9 and TRBJ1-2 gives the full variable domain: DTGVSQNPRHKITKRGQNVTFRCDPISEHNRLYWYRQTLGQGPEFLTYFQNEAQLEKSRLLSDRFSAERPKGSFSTLEIQRTEQGDSAMYLCASSFSGGPYGYTFGSGTRLTVV.

This sequence joins TRBV12-5 and TRBJ2-1; TRBD2 aligns across 7 bases. Germline CDR1 and CDR2: LGHNT and FRNRAP. The V segment lost 1 base and the J segment 4 bases; nucleotides outside the gene matches: 4. CDR3 length: 15 amino acids. DNA for the CDR3: TGTGCTAGTGGTTTGGCCCGCGGGAGTTACAATGAGCAGTTCTTC. Translating gives CASGLARGSYNEQFF.

The genes are TRBV7-9 and TRBJ1-6, with D maybe TRBD1 (5 bases). The V and J ends lost 3 bases and 7 bases respectively, with 10 bases between them. The CDR3 consists of 14 residues. Germline CDR1 reads SEHNR; CDR2 reads FQNEAQ (reference sequence). CDR3 loop: CASSFLGGNSPLHF. The DNA for the CDR3 is TGTGCCAGCAGCTTTCTGGGGGGAAATTCACCCCTCCACTTT. Full variable domain (outside the CDR3, taken from reference TRBV7-9 and TRBJ1-6): DTGVSQNPRHKITKRGQNVTFRCDPISEHNRLYWYRQTLGQGPEFLTYFQNEAQLEKSRLLSDRFSAERPKGSFSTLEIQRTEQGDSAMYLCASSFLGGNSPLHFGNGTRLTVT.

The chain couples TRBV27 to TRBJ1-2; TRBD1 is a possible D gene (6 bases). This CDR3 is 13 amino acids long. Germline V gene data show CDR1 as MNHEY and CDR2 as SMNVEV (reference sequence). The V gene lost 6 bases and the J gene lost 8 bases, with 16 bases spanning the gap. The CDR3 sequence is CASSPTGFRGYTF. CDR3 nucleotide sequence: TGTGCCAGCAGCCCGACAGGATTCCGGGGCTACACCTTC.

V and J are TRBV5-1 and TRBJ1-1; D call uncertain. V was cut by 2 bases and J by 5 bases, with 16 bases left in between. This CDR3 is 15 amino acids long. CDR1 SGHRS and CDR2 YFSETQ come from the germline V gene. CDR3 nucleotide sequence: TGCGCCAGCAGCTTTTGGGCGTCGGCGGGGACTGAAGCTTTCTTT. It translates to CASSFWASAGTEAFF.

The rearrangement uses TRBV27 and TRBJ2-1; unclear D gene. Germline CDR1 reads MNHEY; CDR2 reads SMNVEV (reference sequence). The V and J ends lost 3 bases and 8 bases respectively, with 5 bases between them. The CDR3 has 11 residues. The DNA of the CDR3 is TGTGCCAGCAGTTTTGGGCATGAGCAGTTCTTC. Amino acid sequence: CASSFGHEQFF.

The chain joins TRBV27 to TRBJ1-5; TRBD1 agrees at 8 bases. Germline-derived CDR1 and CDR2 are MNHEY and SMNVEV (reference sequence). The CDR3 is 15 residues long. The V gene end was trimmed by 5 bases and the J gene end by 2 bases; junction bases not matched to a gene: 5. The CDR3 sequence is CASSPMTGGNQPQHF. The DNA for the CDR3 is TGTGCCAGCAGTCCAATGACAGGGGGCAATCAGCCCCAGCATTTT.

The V and J genes are TRBV28 and TRBJ1-2, with TRBD1 matching over 8 bases. The CDR3 runs 14 residues. Germline trimming cut 4 bases from V and 9 bases from J; bases unmatched to any gene: 10. Germline loops: CDR1 MDHEN, CDR2 SYDVKM. CDR3: CASSSGQGTYSYTF. The CDR3 coding sequence is TGTGCCAGCAGTTCCGGACAGGGTACTTACAGCTACACCTTC.